The next 16 T cell receptor beta chains were all read from a single sample in a study of human T cells and chemical hapten exposure. One entry per CDR3 protein results from TCRdb running MiXCR on the RACE reads. The table records approximately 84,000 distinct CDR3 sequences, 8.6% of them present only once. Time point described: healthy volunteer bleed at 6 weeks. Whole blood, unfractionated, served as the material for total RNA extraction. What was sequenced was whole blood. These receptors originate from a male donor in good health. Some clones in this sample may be carry-over from other donors' samples.

Remarks on this clonotype: At one boundary the junction diverges from the germline segment, which might be a read error. This CDR3 is CSADPDGANYAYTF. The CDR3 nucleotides read TGCAGTGCAGATCCGGACGGGGCTAACTATGCCTACACCTTC. The rearrangement joins TRBV20-1 to TRBJ1-2, with TRBD1 as a possible D gene (5 bases). The CDR3 contains 14 residues. Germline assignment: CDR1 DFQATT and CDR2 SNEGSKA (reference sequence).

This clonotype occurred a few times. The J gene is TRBJ2-3, the V gene TRBV12-5; 9 bases agree with TRBD2. This CDR3 comprises 13 residues. J gave up 4 bases and V 6 bases, and 2 bases lay outside the gene matches. CDR1 LGHNT and CDR2 FRNRAP come from the germline V gene. CDR3 region: CASGWTSADTQYF. The CDR3 DNA follows: TGTGCTAGTGGATGGACTAGCGCAGATACGCAGTATTTT.

V is TRBV6-2 or TRBV6-3 and J is TRBJ2-1; 11 positions agree with TRBD2. Germline V gene data show CDR1 as MNHEY and CDR2 as SVGEGT. V was pared by 5 bases and J by 2 bases, with 5 bases of the junction left unmatched. The CDR3 consists of 16 residues. In DNA, the CDR3 is TGTGCCAGCAGTCTTAGACTAGCGGGACCCTACAATGAGCAGTTCTTC. Amino acids: CASSLRLAGPYNEQFF.

Only a few counts were recorded for this clonotype. V and J are TRBV11-2 and TRBJ1-2, with a tentative D call TRBD1 (6 bases). Germline V gene data show CDR1 as SGHAT and CDR2 as FQNNGV. Trimming left V 1 base short and J 4 bases short, with 10 bases between. CDR3 length: 14 residues. CDR3 sequence reads: CASSLAGEGYGYTF. In DNA form, the CDR3 reads TGTGCCAGCAGCTTAGCAGGGGAAGGCTATGGCTACACCTTC.

The chain couples TRBV6-5 to TRBJ2-7, with TRBD1 matching over 12 bases. The V and J ends lost 2 bases and 6 bases, in that order; junction bases with no gene match: 8. The germline CDR1 and CDR2 sequences are MNHEY and SVGAGI. The CDR3 covers 16 residues. The CDR3 loop reads CASSYRPGQGAGEQYF. In DNA, the CDR3 is TGTGCCAGCAGTTACCGTCCGGGACAGGGGGCGGGCGAGCAGTACTTC.

This clonotype was found many times. The genes are TRBV4-2 and TRBJ2-1, with unresolved D. Trimming shortened V by 6 bases and J by 4 bases, and 10 bases separated the two germline ends. Germline CDR1 is LGHNA and CDR2 is YNFKEQ. The CDR3 length is 13 residues. CDR3 in amino acids: CASSPGLYNEQFF. The DNA for the CDR3 is TGTGCCAGCAGTCCCGGCCTATACAATGAGCAGTTCTTC.

In its sample, this clonotype was seen many times. The rearrangement links TRBV12-3 or TRBV12-4 to TRBJ2-7, with D possibly matching TRBD1 (5 bases). The V end lost 6 bases, the J end lost 0 bases, and 12 bases lay between the germline ends. The CDR3 totals 14 residues. The CDR3: CASRQDSSSYEQYF. CDR3 sequence (DNA): TGTGCCAGCAGACAAGACAGCAGCTCCTACGAGCAGTACTTC.

The CDR3 DNA is TGTGCCAGCAGACCGGACAGGGAGGCTTCACCCCTCCACTTT. Protein: CASRPDREASPLHF. The V gene is TRBV6-2 or TRBV6-3, the J gene TRBJ1-6, with 8 bases that match TRBD1. Germline V CDR1 and CDR2: MNHEY, SVGEGT. This CDR3 spans 14 amino acids. Unmatched junction bases numbered 7, after V lost 6 bases and J lost 9 bases.

This clonotype was recorded a few times. The rearrangement uses TRBV27 and TRBJ2-3; D unclear. From germline, CDR1 is MNHEY and CDR2 SMNVEV (reference sequence). The CDR3 consists of 19 residues. The germline V and J ends were trimmed by 3 bases and 0 bases, with 22 bases remaining between them. This CDR3 is CASSFGVPTIVPSTDTQYF. The CDR3 nucleotides are TGTGCCAGCAGTTTTGGGGTACCCACGATTGTCCCTAGCACAGATACGCAGTATTTT.

The chain employs TRBV5-1 and TRBJ2-3, with 9 nucleotides matching TRBD2. CDR3 length: 16 amino acids. Trimming at V came to 1 base and at J to 2 bases, leaving 5 bases not matched to a gene. The germline V gene encodes CDR1 SGHRS and CDR2 YFSETQ. In DNA form, the CDR3 reads TGCGCCAGCAGCTTGCGGACTAGCGACTTCACAGATACGCAGTATTTT. Encoded protein: CASSLRTSDFTDTQYF.

This clonotype was recorded many times. The CDR3 coding sequence is TGTGCCAGCAGCCCACGGACAGGGGGAGGAAACACCATATATTTT. Its protein product is CASSPRTGGGNTIYF. The rearrangement joins TRBV9 to TRBJ1-3; 10 bases agree with TRBD1. Germline V CDR1 and CDR2: SGDLS, YYNGEE. The CDR3 is 15 amino acids. V lost 4 bases, J lost 4 bases, and 5 bases stayed unmatched.

This clonotype turned up a few times. The chain couples TRBV20-1 to TRBJ2-7; D is unclear. This CDR3 is 13 amino acids long. Germline CDR1 and CDR2: DFQATT and SNEGSKA (reference sequence). V was clipped by 6 bases and J by 6 bases, with 18 bases between them. The CDR3 loop is CSADRASSSEQYF. Written as DNA, the CDR3 is TGCAGTGCGGACCGGGCCTCATCTAGCGAGCAGTACTTC.

Only a few counts were recorded for this clonotype. The rearrangement uses TRBV6-5 and TRBJ1-1, with D unclear. V lost 6 bases and J lost 1, with 9 bases in between. Per the germline V gene, CDR1 is MNHEY and CDR2 is SVGAGI. This CDR3 is built from 13 residues. The CDR3 here is CASRRTANTEAFF. The CDR3, as DNA: TGTGCCAGCAGACGAACCGCGAACACTGAAGCTTTCTTT.

In this sample, this clonotype turned up a few times. The V gene is TRBV7-9, the J gene TRBJ1-1, with 9 bases lining up with TRBD1. Germline lookup yields CDR1 SEHNR and CDR2 FQNEAQ (reference sequence). CDR3 length: 16 amino acids. Losses at the gene ends were 2 bases for V and 0 bases for J; bases not matched to a gene: 4. The chain's CDR3 is CASSLTGGAMNTEAFF. The CDR3 DNA reads as TGTGCCAGCAGCTTAACAGGGGGCGCGATGAACACTGAAGCTTTCTTT.

This clonotype was recorded many times. This chain uses TRBV12-3 or TRBV12-4 with TRBJ1-5; 7 nucleotides align to TRBD1. V was clipped by 6 bases and J by 6 bases; unmatched bases: 8. The CDR3 has 14 residues. CDR3 DNA sequence: TGTGCCAGCAGCTCCGGGACAGCTTTTCAGCCCCAGCATTTT. Encoded protein: CASSSGTAFQPQHF.

This clonotype has a handful of counts. The genes are TRBV11-2 and TRBJ2-3; D remains ambiguous. The V and J ends lost 5 bases and 2 bases respectively, with 5 bases between them. Looked up from germline, CDR1 is SGHAT and CDR2 is FQNNGV. This CDR3 has 12 amino acids. CDR3 DNA: TGTGCCAGCAGCCTACACACAGATACGCAGTATTTT. Translated, it gives CASSLHTDTQYF.